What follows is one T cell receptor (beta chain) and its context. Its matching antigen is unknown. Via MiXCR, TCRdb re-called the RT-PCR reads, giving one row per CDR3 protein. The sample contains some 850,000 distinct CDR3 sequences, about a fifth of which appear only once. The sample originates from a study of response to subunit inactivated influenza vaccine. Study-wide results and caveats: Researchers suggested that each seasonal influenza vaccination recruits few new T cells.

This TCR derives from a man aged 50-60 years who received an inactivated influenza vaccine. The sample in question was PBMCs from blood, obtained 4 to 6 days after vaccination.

In DNA, the CDR3 is TGCAGCGTTGCTCTTTACGGGAGCACAGATACGCAGTATTTT. This gives the protein CSVALYGSTDTQYF. V usage is TRBV29-1 and J usage is TRBJ2-3; D is unclear. V gave up 4 bases and J gave up 0 bases, with 11 bases separating them. CDR1 and CDR2 (germline): SQVTM, ANQGSEA. This CDR3 has 14 amino acids.